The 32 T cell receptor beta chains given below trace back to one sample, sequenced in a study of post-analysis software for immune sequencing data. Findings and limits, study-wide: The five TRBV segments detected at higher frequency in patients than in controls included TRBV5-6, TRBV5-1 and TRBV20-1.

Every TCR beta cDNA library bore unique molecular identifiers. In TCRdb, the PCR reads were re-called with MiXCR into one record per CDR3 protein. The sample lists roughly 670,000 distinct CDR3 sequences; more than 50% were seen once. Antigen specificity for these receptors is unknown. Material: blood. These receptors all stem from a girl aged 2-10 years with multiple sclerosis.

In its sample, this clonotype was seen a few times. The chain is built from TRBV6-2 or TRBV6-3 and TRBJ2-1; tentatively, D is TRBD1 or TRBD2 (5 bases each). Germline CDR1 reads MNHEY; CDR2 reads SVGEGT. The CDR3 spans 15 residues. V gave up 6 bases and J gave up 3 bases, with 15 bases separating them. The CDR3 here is CASRERGEGYNEQFF. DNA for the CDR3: TGTGCCAGCAGGGAGAGGGGAGAGGGCTACAATGAGCAGTTCTTC.

The CDR3 DNA reads TGTGCCAGCAGTTACGTAGGGGGTGGCACAGATACGCAGTATTTT. Translation: CASSYVGGGTDTQYF. This rearrangement joins TRBV6-6 to TRBJ2-3, with D maybe TRBD1 (6 bases). CDR3 length: 15 residues. The germline CDR1 and CDR2 sequences are MNHNY and SVGAGI (reference sequence). Trimming shortened V by 2 bases and J by 1 base, and 10 bases separated the two germline ends.

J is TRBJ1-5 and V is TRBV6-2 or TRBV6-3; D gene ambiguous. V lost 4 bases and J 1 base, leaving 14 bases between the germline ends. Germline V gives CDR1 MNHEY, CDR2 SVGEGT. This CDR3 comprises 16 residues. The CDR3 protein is CASSWIGVVSNQPQHF. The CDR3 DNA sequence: TGTGCCAGCAGTTGGATCGGGGTAGTCAGCAATCAGCCCCAGCATTTT.

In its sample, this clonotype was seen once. DNA for the CDR3: TGTGCCAGCAGAGAGGGGGCAGATGGCTACACCTTC. It specifies CASREGADGYTF. The chain uses TRBV2 and TRBJ1-2, with TRBD1 matching 7 bases. From germline, CDR1 is SNHLY and CDR2 FYNNEI. V lost 6 bases, J lost 6 bases, and 4 bases stayed unmatched. The CDR3 length is 12 residues.

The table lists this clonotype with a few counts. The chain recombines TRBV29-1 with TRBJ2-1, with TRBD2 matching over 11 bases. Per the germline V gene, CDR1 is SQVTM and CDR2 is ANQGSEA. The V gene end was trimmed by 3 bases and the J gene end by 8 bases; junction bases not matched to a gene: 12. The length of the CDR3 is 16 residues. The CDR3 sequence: CSVEGLLAGVGDEQFF. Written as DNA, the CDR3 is TGCAGCGTTGAGGGACTACTAGCGGGAGTAGGAGATGAGCAGTTCTTC.

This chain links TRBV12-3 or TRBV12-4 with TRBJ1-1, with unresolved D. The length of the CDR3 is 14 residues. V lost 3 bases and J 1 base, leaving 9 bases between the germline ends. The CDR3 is CASSLSAGNTEAFF. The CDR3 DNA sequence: TGTGCCAGCAGTTTGTCTGCGGGGAACACTGAAGCTTTCTTT.

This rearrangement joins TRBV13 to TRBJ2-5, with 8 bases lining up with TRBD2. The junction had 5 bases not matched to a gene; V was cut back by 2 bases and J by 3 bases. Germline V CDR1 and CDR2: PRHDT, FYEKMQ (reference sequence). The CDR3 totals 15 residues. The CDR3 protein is CASSLQGLGEETQYF. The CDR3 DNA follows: TGTGCCAGCAGCTTACAGGGACTAGGCGAAGAGACCCAGTACTTC.

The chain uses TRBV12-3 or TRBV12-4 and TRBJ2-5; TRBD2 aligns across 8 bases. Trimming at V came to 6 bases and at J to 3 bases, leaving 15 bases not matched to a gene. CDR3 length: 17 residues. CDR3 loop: CASRVAPGGAFEETQYF. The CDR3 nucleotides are TGTGCCAGCAGGGTCGCGCCGGGGGGGGCCTTTGAAGAGACCCAGTACTTC.

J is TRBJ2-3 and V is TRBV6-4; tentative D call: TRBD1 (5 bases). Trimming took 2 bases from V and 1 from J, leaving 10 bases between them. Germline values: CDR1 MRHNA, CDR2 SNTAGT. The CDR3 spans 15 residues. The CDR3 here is CASSDVGLGTDTQYF. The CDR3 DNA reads TGTGCCAGCAGTGACGTGGGGCTGGGCACAGATACGCAGTATTTT.

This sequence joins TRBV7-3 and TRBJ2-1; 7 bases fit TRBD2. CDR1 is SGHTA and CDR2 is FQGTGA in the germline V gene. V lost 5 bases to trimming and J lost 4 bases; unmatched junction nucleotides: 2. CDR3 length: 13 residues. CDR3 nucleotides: TGTGCCAGCAGCGACGGGAGGTACAATGAGCAGTTCTTC. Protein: CASSDGRYNEQFF. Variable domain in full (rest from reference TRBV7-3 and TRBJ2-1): GAGVSQTPSNKVTEKGKYVELRCDPISGHTALYWYRQSLGQGPEFLIYFQGTGAADDSGLPNDRFFAVRPEGSVSTLKIQRTERGDSAVYLCASSDGRYNEQFFGPGTRLTVL.

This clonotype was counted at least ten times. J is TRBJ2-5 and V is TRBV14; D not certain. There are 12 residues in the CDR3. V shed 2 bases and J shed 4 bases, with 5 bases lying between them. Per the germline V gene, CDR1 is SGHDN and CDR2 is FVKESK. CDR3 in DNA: TGTGCCAGCAGCCAATCTCGAGAGACCCAGTACTTC. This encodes CASSQSRETQYF.

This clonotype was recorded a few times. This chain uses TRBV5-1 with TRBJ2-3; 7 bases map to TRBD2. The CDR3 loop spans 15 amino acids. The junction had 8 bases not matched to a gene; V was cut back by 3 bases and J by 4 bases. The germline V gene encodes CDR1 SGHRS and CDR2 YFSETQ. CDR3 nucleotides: TGCGCCAGCAGCTGGGGAGGGTATTACGCAGATACGCAGTATTTT. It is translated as CASSWGGYYADTQYF.

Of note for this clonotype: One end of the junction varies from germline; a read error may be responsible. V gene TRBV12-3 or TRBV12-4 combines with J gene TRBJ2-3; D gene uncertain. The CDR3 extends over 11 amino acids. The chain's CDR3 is CASTLTDAQYF. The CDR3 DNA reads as TGTGCCAGCACCCTCACAGATGCGCAGTATTTT.

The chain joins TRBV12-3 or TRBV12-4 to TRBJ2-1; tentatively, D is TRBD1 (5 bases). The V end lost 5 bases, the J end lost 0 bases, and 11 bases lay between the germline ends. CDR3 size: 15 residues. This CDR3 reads CASSRTDNSYNEQFF. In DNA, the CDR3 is TGTGCCAGCAGTCGGACGGACAACTCCTACAATGAGCAGTTCTTC.

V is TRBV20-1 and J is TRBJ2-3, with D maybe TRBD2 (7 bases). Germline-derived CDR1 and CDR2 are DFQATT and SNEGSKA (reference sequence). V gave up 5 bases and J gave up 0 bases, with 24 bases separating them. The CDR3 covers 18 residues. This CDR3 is CSAPPTGGGKRSTDTQYF. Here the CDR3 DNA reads TGCAGTGCTCCCCCGACGGGGGGCGGAAAAAGGAGCACAGATACGCAGTATTTT.

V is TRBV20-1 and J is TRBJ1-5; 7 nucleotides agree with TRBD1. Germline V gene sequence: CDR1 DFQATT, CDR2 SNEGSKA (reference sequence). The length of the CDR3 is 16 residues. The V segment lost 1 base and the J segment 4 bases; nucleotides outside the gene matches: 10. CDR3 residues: CSARALRDRHNQPQHF. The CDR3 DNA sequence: TGCAGTGCTAGAGCCCTCAGGGACAGACATAATCAGCCCCAGCATTTT.

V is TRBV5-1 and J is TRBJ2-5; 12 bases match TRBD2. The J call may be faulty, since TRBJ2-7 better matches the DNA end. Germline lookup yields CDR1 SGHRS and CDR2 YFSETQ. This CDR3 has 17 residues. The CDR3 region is CASSYATSGRPPYEQYF. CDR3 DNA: TGCGCCAGCAGCTACGCGACTAGCGGGAGACCACCCTACGAGCAGTACTTC.

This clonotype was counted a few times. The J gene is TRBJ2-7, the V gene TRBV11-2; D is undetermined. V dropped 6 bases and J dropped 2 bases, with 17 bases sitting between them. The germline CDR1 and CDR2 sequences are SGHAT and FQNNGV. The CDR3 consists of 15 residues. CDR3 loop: CASSPDSSRTYEQYF. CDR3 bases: TGTGCCAGCAGTCCCGACTCCTCCAGGACCTACGAGCAGTACTTC.

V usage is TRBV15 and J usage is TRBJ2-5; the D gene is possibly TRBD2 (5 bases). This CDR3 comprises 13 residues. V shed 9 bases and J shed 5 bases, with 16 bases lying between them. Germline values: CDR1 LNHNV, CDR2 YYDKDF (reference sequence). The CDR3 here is CATEGARAETQYF. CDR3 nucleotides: TGTGCCACAGAAGGTGCGCGGGCGGAGACCCAGTACTTC.

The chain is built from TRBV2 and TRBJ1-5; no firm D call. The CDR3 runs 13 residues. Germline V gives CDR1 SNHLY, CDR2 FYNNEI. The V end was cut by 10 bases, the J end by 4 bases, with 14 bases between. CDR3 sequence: CATAPLENQPQHF. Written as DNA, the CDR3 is TGTGCCACCGCCCCACTGGAGAATCAGCCCCAGCATTTT. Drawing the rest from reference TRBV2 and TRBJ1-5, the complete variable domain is EPEVTQTPSHQVTQMGQEVILRCVPISNHLYFYWYRQILGQKVEFLVSFYNNEISEKSEIFDDQFSVERPDGSNFTLKIRSTKLEDSAMYFCATAPLENQPQHFGDGTRLSIL.

The CDR3 DNA is TGTGCCAGCACCTCGGACACAAGGGTTGACTACACCTTC. Its protein product is CASTSDTRVDYTF. The chain uses TRBV6-6 and TRBJ1-2; perhaps TRBD1 as D (5 bases). Trimming cost V 7 bases and J 10 bases, with 19 bases left between them. The V gene's germline CDR1 is MNHNY and CDR2 SVGAGI (reference sequence). CDR3 length: 13 residues.

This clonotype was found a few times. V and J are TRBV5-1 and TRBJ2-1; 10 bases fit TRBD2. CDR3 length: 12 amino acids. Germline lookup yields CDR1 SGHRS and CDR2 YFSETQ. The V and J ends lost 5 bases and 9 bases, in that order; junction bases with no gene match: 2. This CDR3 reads CASSSSGSEQFF. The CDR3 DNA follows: TGCGCCAGCAGTTCTAGCGGGAGTGAGCAGTTCTTC.

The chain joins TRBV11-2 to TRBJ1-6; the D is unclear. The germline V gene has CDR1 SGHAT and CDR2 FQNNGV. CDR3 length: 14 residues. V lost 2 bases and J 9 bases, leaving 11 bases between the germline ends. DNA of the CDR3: TGTGCCAGCAGCTTAAATTTTTGGGCTTCACCCCTCCACTTT. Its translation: CASSLNFWASPLHF.

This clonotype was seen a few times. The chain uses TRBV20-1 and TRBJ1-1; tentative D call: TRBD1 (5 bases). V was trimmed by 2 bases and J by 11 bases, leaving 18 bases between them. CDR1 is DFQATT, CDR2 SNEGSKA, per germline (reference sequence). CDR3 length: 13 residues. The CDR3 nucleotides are TGCAGTGCTAGAACTGGGACGCAAGGAGGGGCTTTCTTT. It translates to CSARTGTQGGAFF.

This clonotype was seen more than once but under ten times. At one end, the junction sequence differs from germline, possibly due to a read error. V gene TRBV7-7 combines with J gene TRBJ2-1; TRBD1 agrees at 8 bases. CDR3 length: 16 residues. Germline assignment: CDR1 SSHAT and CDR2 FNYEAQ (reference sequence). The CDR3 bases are TGTGCTAGCAGCTCCTACTCGACAGGGGCCCACAATGAGCAGTTCTTC. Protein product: CASSSYSTGAHNEQFF.

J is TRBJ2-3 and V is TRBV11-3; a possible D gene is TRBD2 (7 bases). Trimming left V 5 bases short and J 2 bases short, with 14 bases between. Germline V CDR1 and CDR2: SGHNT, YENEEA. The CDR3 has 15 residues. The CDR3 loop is CASSPRGGLTDTQYF. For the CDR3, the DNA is TGTGCCAGCAGCCCTAGGGGGGGACTCACAGATACGCAGTATTTT.

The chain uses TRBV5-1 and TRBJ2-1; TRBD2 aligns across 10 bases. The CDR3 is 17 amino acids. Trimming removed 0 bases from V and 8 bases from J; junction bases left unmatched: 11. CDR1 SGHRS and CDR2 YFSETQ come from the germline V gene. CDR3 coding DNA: TGCGCCAGCAGCTTGGGCGCGACTAGCGGGTTTAGCGATGAGCAGTTCTTC. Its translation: CASSLGATSGFSDEQFF.

CDR3 region: CASSLLVWEAFF. Here the CDR3 DNA reads TGTGCCAGCAGTTTATTGGTGTGGGAAGCTTTCTTT. This rearrangement joins TRBV12-3 or TRBV12-4 to TRBJ1-1, with unresolved D. This CDR3 has 12 amino acids. V was pared by 2 bases and J by 8 bases, with 9 bases between.

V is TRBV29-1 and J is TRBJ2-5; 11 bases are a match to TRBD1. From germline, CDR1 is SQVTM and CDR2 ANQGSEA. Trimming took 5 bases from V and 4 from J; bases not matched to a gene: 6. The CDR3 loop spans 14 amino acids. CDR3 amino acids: CSVFPDRGLETQYF. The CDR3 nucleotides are TGCAGCGTTTTTCCGGACAGGGGGCTAGAGACCCAGTACTTC. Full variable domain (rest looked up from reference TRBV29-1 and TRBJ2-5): SAVISQKPSRDICQRGTSLTIQCQVDSQVTMMFWYRQQPGQSLTLIATANQGSEATYESGFVIDKFPISRPNLTFSTLTVSNMSPEDSSIYLCSVFPDRGLETQYFGPGTRLLVL.

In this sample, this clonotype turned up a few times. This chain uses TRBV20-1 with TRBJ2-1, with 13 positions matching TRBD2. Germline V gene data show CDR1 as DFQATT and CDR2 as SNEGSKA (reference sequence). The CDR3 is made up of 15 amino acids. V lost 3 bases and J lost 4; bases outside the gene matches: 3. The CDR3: CSARATSGGYNEQFF. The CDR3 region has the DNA TGCAGTGCTAGGGCGACTAGCGGGGGGTACAATGAGCAGTTCTTC.

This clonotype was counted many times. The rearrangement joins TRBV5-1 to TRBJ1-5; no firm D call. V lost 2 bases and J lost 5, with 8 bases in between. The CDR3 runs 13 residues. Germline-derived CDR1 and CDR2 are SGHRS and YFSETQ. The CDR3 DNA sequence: TGCGCCAGCAGCTTTGCGTCGGATCAGCCCCAGCATTTT. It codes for CASSFASDQPQHF.

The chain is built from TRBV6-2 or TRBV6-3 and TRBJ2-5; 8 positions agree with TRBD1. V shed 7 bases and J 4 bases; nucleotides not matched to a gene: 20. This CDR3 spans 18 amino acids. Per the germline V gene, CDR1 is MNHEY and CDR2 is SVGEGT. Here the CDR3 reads CASNGTPKHRGAGETQYF. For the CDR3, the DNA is TGTGCCAGCAACGGAACCCCCAAACACAGGGGGGCCGGAGAGACCCAGTACTTC.